This T cell receptor beta chain emerged from a study of CD8 T cells in Susac syndrome. For the study at large: At blood draw, Susac syndrome patients were therapy-naive, on corticosteroids, or on intravenous immunoglobulin alone.

Study-level points and caveats: In Susac syndrome, the CD4+ T cell repertoires did not show clonal expansion.

Sequencing of TCR beta drew on CD8+ and CD4+ T cells from blood. cDNA came from approximately 0.5 to 1 ug RNA primed by random hexamers. Multiplex PCR with immunoSEQ amplified the TCR beta CDR3 across 54 Vbeta and 13 Jbeta. TCRdb reprocessed the immunoSEQ multiplex PCR reads with MiXCR, giving one entry per CDR3 protein. This table has 140,000 or so distinct CDR3 sequences, roughly 95% appearing once. As to this clonotype: What it recognizes is unknown.

Sequencing input: CD4+ T cells from PBMCs. This receptor was obtained from a human donor with Susac syndrome.

This CDR3 is CASSALVTNTDTQYF. In DNA, the CDR3 is TGTGCCAGCAGCGCCCTAGTAACTAACACAGATACGCAGTATTTT. V gene TRBV9 combines with J gene TRBJ2-3; no firm D call. V gave up 3 bases and J gave up 2 bases, with 13 bases separating them. Per the germline V gene, CDR1 is SGDLS and CDR2 is YYNGEE. CDR3 length equals 15 residues.